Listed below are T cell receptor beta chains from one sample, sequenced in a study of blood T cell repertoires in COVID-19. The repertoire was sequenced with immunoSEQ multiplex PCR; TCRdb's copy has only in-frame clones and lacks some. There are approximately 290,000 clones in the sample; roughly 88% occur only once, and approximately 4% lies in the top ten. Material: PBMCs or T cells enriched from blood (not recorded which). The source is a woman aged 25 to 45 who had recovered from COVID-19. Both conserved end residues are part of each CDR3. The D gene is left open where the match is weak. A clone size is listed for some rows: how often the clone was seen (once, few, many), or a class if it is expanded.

cdr3_aa: CASSVSGETGAGELFF
cdr3_nt: TGCGCCAGCAGTGTGTCAGGGGAGACGGGGGCCGGGGAGCTGTTTTTT
d_call: NA
clone_size: few
v_call: TRBV10-2
j_call: TRBJ2-2

cdr3_aa: CASSKWGGQISNTGELFF
cdr3_nt: TGTGCCAGCTCCAAATGGGGCGGCCAAATTTCGAACACCGGGGAGCTGTTTTTT
d_call: NA
clone_size: NA
v_call: TRBV2
j_call: TRBJ2-2

cdr3_aa: CASSRSEGAGELFF
cdr3_nt: TGCGCCAGCAGCAGGTCCGAAGGGGCCGGGGAGCTGTTTTTT
d_call: NA
clone_size: NA
v_call: TRBV5-1
j_call: TRBJ2-2

cdr3_aa: CASSPRGRETQHF
cdr3_nt: TGTGCCAGCAGTCCCCGAGGGAGGGAAACCCAGCATTTT
d_call: NA
clone_size: NA
v_call: TRBV28
j_call: TRBJ1-5

cdr3_aa: CASSLGGGAGTQYF
cdr3_nt: TGTGCCAGCAGTTTAGGAGGCGGGGCAGGTACGCAGTATTTT
d_call: NA
clone_size: NA
v_call: TRBV28
j_call: TRBJ2-3

cdr3_aa: CATVGMDEQFF
cdr3_nt: TGTGCCACTGTCGGGATGGATGAGCAGTTCTTC
d_call: NA
clone_size: NA
v_call: TRBV15
j_call: TRBJ2-1

cdr3_aa: CASSVVEPGANVLTF
cdr3_nt: TGTGCCAGCAGTGTGGTCGAGCCTGGGGCCAACGTCCTGACTTTC
d_call: NA
clone_size: NA
v_call: TRBV2
j_call: TRBJ2-6

cdr3_aa: CASTTSTGGNQPQHF
cdr3_nt: TGTGCCAGCACCACGTCGACAGGGGGCAATCAGCCCCAGCATTTT
d_call: TRBD1
clone_size: NA
v_call: TRBV7-9
j_call: TRBJ1-5

cdr3_aa: CASSFVRGTEAFF
cdr3_nt: TGTGCCAGCAGTTTTGTCAGGGGAACTGAAGCTTTCTTT
d_call: NA
clone_size: few
v_call: TRBV28
j_call: TRBJ1-1

cdr3_aa: CASSHWTPVSFNEQFF
cdr3_nt: TGTGCCAGCAGCCACTGGACTCCCGTCTCGTTCAATGAGCAGTTCTTC
d_call: NA
clone_size: NA
v_call: TRBV7-3
j_call: TRBJ2-1

cdr3_aa: CASSQDVGQSGTQYF
cdr3_nt: TGTGCCAGCAGCCAAGACGTTGGACAATCGGGGACCCAGTACTTC
d_call: NA
clone_size: NA
v_call: TRBV3-1/TRBV3-2
j_call: TRBJ2-5

cdr3_aa: CASSPDRLSFSSGNTIYF
cdr3_nt: TGTGCCAGCAGTCCGGACAGGCTAAGCTTCAGCTCTGGAAACACCATATATTTT
d_call: TRBD1
clone_size: NA
v_call: TRBV27
j_call: TRBJ1-3

cdr3_aa: CASSLGQGTTEAFF
cdr3_nt: TGTGCCAGCAGCTTGGGACAGGGTACCACTGAAGCTTTCTTT
d_call: TRBD1
clone_size: NA
v_call: TRBV5-4
j_call: TRBJ1-1

cdr3_aa: CASSDSGGGAGDTQYF
cdr3_nt: TGTGCCAGCAGTGACTCCGGCGGGGGGGCCGGAGATACGCAGTATTTT
d_call: TRBD2
clone_size: few
v_call: TRBV6-4
j_call: TRBJ2-3

cdr3_aa: CASSQFHAPEQFF
cdr3_nt: TGTGCCAGCAGCCAATTTCATGCGCCTGAGCAGTTCTTC
d_call: NA
clone_size: NA
v_call: TRBV3-1/TRBV3-2
j_call: TRBJ2-1

cdr3_aa: CASSLAQWSQETQYF
cdr3_nt: TGTGCCAGCAGCTTAGCGCAGTGGAGCCAAGAGACCCAGTACTTC
d_call: NA
clone_size: NA
v_call: TRBV7-8
j_call: TRBJ2-5

cdr3_aa: CASSLAPAAGAGGEQFF
cdr3_nt: TGCGCCAGCAGCTTGGCCCCCGCAGCGGGGGCCGGGGGTGAGCAGTTCTTC
d_call: TRBD2
clone_size: NA
v_call: TRBV5-1
j_call: TRBJ2-1

cdr3_aa: CASTRQGANTEAFF
cdr3_nt: TGTGCCAGCACCAGACAGGGAGCCAACACTGAAGCTTTCTTT
d_call: TRBD1
clone_size: NA
v_call: TRBV6-5
j_call: TRBJ1-1

cdr3_aa: CASSLAQRYSPLHF
cdr3_nt: TGTGCCAGCAGCTTGGCGCAGCGCTATTCACCCCTCCACTTT
d_call: NA
clone_size: few
v_call: TRBV5-6
j_call: TRBJ1-6

cdr3_aa: CATSRDGSASYEQYF
cdr3_nt: TGTGCCACCAGCAGAGACGGGAGTGCCTCCTACGAGCAGTACTTC
d_call: NA
clone_size: NA
v_call: TRBV15
j_call: TRBJ2-7

cdr3_aa: CASSSRGDNTEAFF
cdr3_nt: TGTGCCAGTAGTAGCAGGGGGGACAACACTGAAGCTTTCTTT
d_call: TRBD1
clone_size: NA
v_call: TRBV19
j_call: TRBJ1-1

cdr3_aa: CASKRSPRLNTEAFF
cdr3_nt: TGTGCCAGCAAGCGATCCCCACGTCTGAACACTGAAGCTTTCTTT
d_call: NA
clone_size: few
v_call: TRBV28
j_call: TRBJ1-1

cdr3_aa: CASSLGTSGDEQYF
cdr3_nt: TGTGCCAGCAGCTTGGGGACTAGCGGAGACGAGCAGTACTTC
d_call: TRBD2
clone_size: NA
v_call: TRBV7-3
j_call: TRBJ2-7

cdr3_aa: CALVQGSYGYTF
cdr3_nt: TGTGCCTTAGTACAGGGGTCCTATGGCTACACCTTC
d_call: TRBD1
clone_size: NA
v_call: TRBV30
j_call: TRBJ1-2

cdr3_aa: CASSPPPSGGQRGGYTF
cdr3_nt: TGTGCCAGCTCACCACCACCTTCAGGGGGCCAAAGGGGTGGCTACACCTTC
d_call: TRBD1
clone_size: NA
v_call: TRBV18
j_call: TRBJ1-2